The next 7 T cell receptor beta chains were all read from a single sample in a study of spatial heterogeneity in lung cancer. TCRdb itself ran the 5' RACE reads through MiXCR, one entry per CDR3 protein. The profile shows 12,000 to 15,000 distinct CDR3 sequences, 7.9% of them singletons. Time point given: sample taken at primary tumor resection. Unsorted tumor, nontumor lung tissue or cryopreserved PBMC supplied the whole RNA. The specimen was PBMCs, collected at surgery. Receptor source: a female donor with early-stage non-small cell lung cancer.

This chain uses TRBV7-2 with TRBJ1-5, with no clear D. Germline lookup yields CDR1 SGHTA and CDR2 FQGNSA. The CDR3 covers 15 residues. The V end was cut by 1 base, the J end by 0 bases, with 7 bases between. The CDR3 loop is CASSLGVLSNQPQHF. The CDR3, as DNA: TGTGCCAGCAGCTTAGGGGTACTTAGCAATCAGCCCCAGCATTTT.

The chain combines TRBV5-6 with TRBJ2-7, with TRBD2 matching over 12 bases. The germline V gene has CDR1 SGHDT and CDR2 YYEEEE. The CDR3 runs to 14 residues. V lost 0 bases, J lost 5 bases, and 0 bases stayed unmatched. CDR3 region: CASSLGLAGDEQYF. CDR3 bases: TGTGCCAGCAGCTTGGGACTAGCGGGAGACGAGCAGTACTTC.

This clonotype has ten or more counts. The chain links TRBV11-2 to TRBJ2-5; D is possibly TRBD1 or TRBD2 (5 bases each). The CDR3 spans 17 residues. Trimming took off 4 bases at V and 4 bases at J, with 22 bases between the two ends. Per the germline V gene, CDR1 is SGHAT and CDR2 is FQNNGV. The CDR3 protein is CASSYEGTRIRGETQYF. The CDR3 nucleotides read TGTGCCAGCAGCTACGAGGGCACGCGGATAAGGGGAGAGACCCAGTACTTC.

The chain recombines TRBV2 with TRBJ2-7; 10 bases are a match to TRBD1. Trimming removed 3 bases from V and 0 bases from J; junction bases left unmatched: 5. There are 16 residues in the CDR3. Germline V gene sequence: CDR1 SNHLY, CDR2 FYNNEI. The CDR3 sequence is CASSDPGQGLSYEQYF. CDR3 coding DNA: TGTGCCAGCAGTGACCCGGGACAGGGGCTCTCCTACGAGCAGTACTTC. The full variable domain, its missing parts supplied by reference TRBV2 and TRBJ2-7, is EPEVTQTPSHQVTQMGQEVILRCVPISNHLYFYWYRQILGQKVEFLVSFYNNEISEKSEIFDDQFSVERPDGSNFTLKIRSTKLEDSAMYFCASSDPGQGLSYEQYFGPGTRLTVT.

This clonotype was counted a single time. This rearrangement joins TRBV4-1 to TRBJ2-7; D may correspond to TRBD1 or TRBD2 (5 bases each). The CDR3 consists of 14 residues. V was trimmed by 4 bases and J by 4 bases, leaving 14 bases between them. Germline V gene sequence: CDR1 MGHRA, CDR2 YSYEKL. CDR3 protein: CASSPHGGIYEQYF. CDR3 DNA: TGCGCCAGCAGCCCCCATGGGGGAATTTACGAGCAGTACTTC.

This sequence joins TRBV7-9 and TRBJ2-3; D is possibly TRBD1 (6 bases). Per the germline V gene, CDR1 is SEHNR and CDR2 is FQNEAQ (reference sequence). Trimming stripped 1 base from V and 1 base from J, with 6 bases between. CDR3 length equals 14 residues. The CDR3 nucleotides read TGTGCCAGCAGCTTAGACAGGGGCACAGATACGCAGTATTTT. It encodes CASSLDRGTDTQYF.

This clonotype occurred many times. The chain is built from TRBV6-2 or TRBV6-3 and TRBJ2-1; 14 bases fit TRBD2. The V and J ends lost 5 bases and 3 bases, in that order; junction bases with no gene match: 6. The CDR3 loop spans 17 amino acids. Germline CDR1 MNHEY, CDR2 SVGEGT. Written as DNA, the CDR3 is TGTGCCAGCAGTGCCGGGACTAGCGGGAGAATCTACAATGAGCAGTTCTTC. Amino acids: CASSAGTSGRIYNEQFF.